This TCR beta chain was found in a study of shared clonotypes between healthy human individuals. The study ran the assay at deep level. Assay: immunoSEQ multiplex PCR; the TCRdb copy retains only in-frame clones and omits some. The sample has around 2.5 million clones, 80% to 95% seen once. The CDR3 is made up of 14 amino acids. V trimming: 5 bases; J trimming: 2 bases; junction bases outside the gene matches: 5. Germline loops: CDR1 SQVTM, CDR2 ANQGSEA. Study results and caveats: Among non-shared clonotypes, generation probabilities were lower than among those shared by all four donors. Memory subsets generally showed smaller estimated richness than naive subsets did.

In the case of this clone: The antigen is not known. The same CDR3 is also encoded by other DNA sequences in this sample.

The split of CD4+ cells yielded CD45RA+ naive and CD45RA-negative memory subsets. The chain is built from TRBV29-1 and TRBJ2-3; 9 bases agree with TRBD1. The sequencing input was naive CD4+ T cells from PBMCs. Subset of the sample: CD45RA+ positively selected. This clonotype was sampled from a man between 18 and 35 years old in good health. Some clones in this sample may be carry-over from other donors' samples. CDR3 in DNA: TGCAGCGTTCGGGACAGGGCCCCCACAGATACGCAGTATTTT. Translating gives CSVRDRAPTDTQYF.